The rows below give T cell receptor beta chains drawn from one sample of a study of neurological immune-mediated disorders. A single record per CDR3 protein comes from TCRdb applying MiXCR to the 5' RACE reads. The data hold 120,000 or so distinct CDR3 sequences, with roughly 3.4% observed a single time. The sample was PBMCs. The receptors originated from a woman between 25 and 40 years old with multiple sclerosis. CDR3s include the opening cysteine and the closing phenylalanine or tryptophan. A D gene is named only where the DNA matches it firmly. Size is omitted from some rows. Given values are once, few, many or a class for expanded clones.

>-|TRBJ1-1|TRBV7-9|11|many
TGTGCCAGCAGCTTATTACCTGAAGCTTTCTTT
CASSLLPEAFF
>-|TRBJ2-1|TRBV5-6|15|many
TGTGCCAGCAGCGTAAGATGGGCTAGCCCCAATGAGCAGTTCTTC
CASSVRWASPNEQFF
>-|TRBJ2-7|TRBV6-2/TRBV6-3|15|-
TGTGCCAGCAGCCCCCGGCTGGGTCGGTTCTACGAGCAGTACTTC
CASSPRLGRFYEQYF
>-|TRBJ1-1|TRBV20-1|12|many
TGCAGTGCTAGGCACGGGCTGGCTGAAGCTTTCTTT
CSARHGLAEAFF
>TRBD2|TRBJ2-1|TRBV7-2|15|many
TGTGCCAGCAGCTACGGACTAGCGGGAGGTAATGAGCAGTTCTTC
CASSYGLAGGNEQFF
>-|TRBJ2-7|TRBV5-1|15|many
TGCGCCAGCAGCTTTACGGGACAAGACTCCTACGAGCAGTACTTC
CASSFTGQDSYEQYF
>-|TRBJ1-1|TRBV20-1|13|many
TGCAGTGCTTACGCGGGGGTAGGAACTGAAGCTTTCTTT
CSAYAGVGTEAFF
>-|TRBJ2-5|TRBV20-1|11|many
TGCAGTGCTAGATCCGGGGAGACCCAGTACTTC
CSARSGETQYF
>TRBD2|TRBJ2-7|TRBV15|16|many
TGTGCCACCAGCAGAGATTTACTAGCGGGATCCTACGAGCAGTACTTC
CATSRDLLAGSYEQYF
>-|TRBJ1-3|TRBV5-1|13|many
TGCGCCAGTAGGTCCGATGCGGGAAACACCATATATTTT
CASRSDAGNTIYF
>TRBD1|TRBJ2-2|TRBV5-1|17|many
TGCGCCAGCAGCTTTACGTCCAAGGCAGGGGGCACCGGGGAGCTGTTTTTT
CASSFTSKAGGTGELFF
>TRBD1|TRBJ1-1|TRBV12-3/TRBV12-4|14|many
TGTGCCAGCAGCCAGGGGGATGGGGACACTGAAGCTTTCTTT
CASSQGDGDTEAFF
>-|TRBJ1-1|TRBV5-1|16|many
TGCGCCAGCAGCTTAGCGACAGGAATCGGGAACACTGAAGCTTTCTTT
CASSLATGIGNTEAFF
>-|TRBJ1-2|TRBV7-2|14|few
TGTGCCAGCAGCCCGCAGACAGCTAACTATGGCTACACCTTC
CASSPQTANYGYTF
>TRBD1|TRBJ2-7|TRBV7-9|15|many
TGTGCCAGCAGCGATCTGAGGACAGGGACCTACGAGCAGTACTTC
CASSDLRTGTYEQYF
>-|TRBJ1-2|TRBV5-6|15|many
TGTGCCAGCACGGTATTAGCTGTTTGGGACTATGGCTACACCTTC
CASTVLAVWDYGYTF
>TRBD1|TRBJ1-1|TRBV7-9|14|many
TGTGCCAGCAGTCTTACAGGGGGATGGACTGAAGCTTTCTTT
CASSLTGGWTEAFF
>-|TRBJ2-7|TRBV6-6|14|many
TGTGCCAGCAGTTACGGATTGAGCCCCTACGAGCAGTACTTC
CASSYGLSPYEQYF
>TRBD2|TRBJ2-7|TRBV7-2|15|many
TGTGCCAGCACCCTAAACTTAGCGGGAAGTCACGAGCAGTACTTC
CASTLNLAGSHEQYF
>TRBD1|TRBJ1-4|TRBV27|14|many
TGTGCCAGCAGGCCCGGGACAGGGAAAGAAAAACTGTTTTTT
CASRPGTGKEKLFF
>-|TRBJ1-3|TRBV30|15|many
TGTGCCTGGAGCACCGACACCCTCCCTGGAAACACCATATATTTT
CAWSTDTLPGNTIYF
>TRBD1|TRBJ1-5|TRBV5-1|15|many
TGCGCCAGCAGCTTGGGGGCAGGGGGGGATCAGCCCCAGCATTTT
CASSLGAGGDQPQHF
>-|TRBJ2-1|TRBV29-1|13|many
TGCAGCGCTACGGACGGGAGAGTAGATGAGCAGTTCTTC
CSATDGRVDEQFF
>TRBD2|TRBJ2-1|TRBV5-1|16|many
TGCGCCAGCAGCTTGGCTCGCCTAGCGGCAGTGGATGAGCAGTTCTTC
CASSLARLAAVDEQFF
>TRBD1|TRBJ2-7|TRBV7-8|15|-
TGTGCCAGCAGCCGGGGGACAGGGATTTCCTACGAGCAGTACTTC
CASSRGTGISYEQYF
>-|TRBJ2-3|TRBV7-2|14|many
TGTGCCAGCAGCTTAGCGGGAAAAACAGATACGCAGTATTTT
CASSLAGKTDTQYF
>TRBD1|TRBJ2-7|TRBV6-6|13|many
TGTGCCAGCACCACAGGGGGCCTGAACGAGCAGTACTTC
CASTTGGLNEQYF
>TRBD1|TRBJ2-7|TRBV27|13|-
TGTGCCAGCAGTGGGGACAGGGTCTACGAGCAGTACTTC
CASSGDRVYEQYF
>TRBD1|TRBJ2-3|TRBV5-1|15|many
TGCGCCAGCAGCGTCGGACAGGCTAGCACAGATACGCAGTATTTT
CASSVGQASTDTQYF
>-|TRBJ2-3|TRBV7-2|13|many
TGTGCCAGCACCCCCCAGTCCACAGATACGCAGTATTTT
CASTPQSTDTQYF
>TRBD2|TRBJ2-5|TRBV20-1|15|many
TGCAGTGTGGGTCGGACTAGCTGGAATAAAGAGACCCAGTACTTC
CSVGRTSWNKETQYF
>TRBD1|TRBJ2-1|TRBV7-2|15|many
TGTGCCAGCAGCTCAGACAGGGGGAGCTACAATGAGCAGTTCTTC
CASSSDRGSYNEQFF
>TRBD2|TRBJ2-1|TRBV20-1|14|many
TGCAGTGCTTCCGGGACTAGCGGGATCAATGAGCAGTTCTTC
CSASGTSGINEQFF
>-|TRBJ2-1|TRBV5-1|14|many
TGCGCCAGCAGCTTGTTCGCACGGTACAATGAGCAGTTCTTC
CASSLFARYNEQFF
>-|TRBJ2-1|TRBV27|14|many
TGTGCCAGCAGTTTTGGGCCAGTCTACAATGAGCAGTTCTTC
CASSFGPVYNEQFF
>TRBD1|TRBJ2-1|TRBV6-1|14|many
TGTGCCAGCAGCCCCGGGACAGAGAGAAATGAGCAGTTCTTC
CASSPGTERNEQFF
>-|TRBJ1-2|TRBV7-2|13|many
TGTGCCAGCAGCCCACGTCGGAGCTATGGCTACACCTTC
CASSPRRSYGYTF
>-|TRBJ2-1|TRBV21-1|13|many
TGTGCCAGCGGGGGGTCTGAATACAATGAGCAGTTCTTC
CASGGSEYNEQFF
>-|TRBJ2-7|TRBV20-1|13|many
TGCAGTGCTAGAGATCCTCTGAGGGGGGAGCAGTACTTC
CSARDPLRGEQYF
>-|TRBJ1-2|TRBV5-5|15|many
TGTGCCAGCAGACCCGGGTGGGGTTTCGACTATGGCTACACCTTC
CASRPGWGFDYGYTF
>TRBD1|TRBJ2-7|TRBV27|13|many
TGTGCCAGCAGAAAGACAGGGACCGGAGAGCAGTACTTC
CASRKTGTGEQYF
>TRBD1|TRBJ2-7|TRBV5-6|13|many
TGTGCCAGCAACGACAGGGGCTCCTACGAGCAGTACTTC
CASNDRGSYEQYF